Shown below are 29 T cell receptor beta chains from a single sample sequenced in a study of beta chain features in type 1 diabetes. General observations from the study: In all four CD4+ subsets, TCRB CDR3 length was significantly, moderately reduced in type 1 diabetes.

These receptors lack a known antigen. TCRB transcripts that were expressed got sequenced, as all of the isolated RNA had been reverse transcribed. TCRdb's table, derived via immunoSEQ multiplex PCR, lists solely in-frame clones and lacks some. Of around 280,000 clones listed, roughly 15% were seen once; the top ten hold 0.015% to 0.017%. The sequenced sample consisted of naive CD4+ T cells from blood. Every receptor here comes from a man younger than 35 with type 1 diabetes.

This clone was picked up a small number of times. CDR3 bases: TGTGCCAGCAGCGTATCTAGCGGGAGGACCACAGATACGCAGTATTTT. Protein: CASSVSSGRTTDTQYF. The J gene is TRBJ2-3, the V gene TRBV9; the match to TRBD2 covers 11 bases. From germline, CDR1 is SGDLS and CDR2 YYNGEE. The CDR3 covers 16 residues. V shed 1 base and J 2 bases; nucleotides not matched to a gene: 3.

This clone was picked up a small number of times. The CDR3 region has the DNA TGTGCCAGCAGTTACAATTCAGTACGCAATACCTACGAGCAGTACTTC. Protein sequence: CASSYNSVRNTYEQYF. The chain is built from TRBV6-5 and TRBJ2-7; D ambiguous. The CDR3 spans 16 residues. Trimming took 2 bases from V and 2 from J, leaving 16 bases between them. Germline CDR1 is MNHEY and CDR2 is SVGAGI.

This clone was seen a handful of times. This chain joins TRBV28 and TRBJ2-2; tentative D call: TRBD1 (7 bases). The CDR3 runs 17 residues. V was cut by 4 bases and J by 0 bases, with 15 bases left in between. Germline CDR1 reads MDHEN; CDR2 reads SYDVKM. As DNA, the CDR3 is TGTGCCAGCAGTTGGCGGGAAGGGGGCACGAACACCGGGGAGCTGTTTTTT. Residues: CASSWREGGTNTGELFF.

V is TRBV9 and J is TRBJ1-5, with D tentatively TRBD1 (5 bases). CDR3 size: 13 residues. Germline CDR1 SGDLS, CDR2 YYNGEE. Trimming stripped 2 bases from V and 6 bases from J, with 9 bases between. CDR3 in DNA: TGTGCCAGCAGCGTTACAGGCAGTCAGCCCCAGCATTTT. It encodes CASSVTGSQPQHF. Full variable domain (rest looked up from reference TRBV9 and TRBJ1-5): DSGVTQTPKHLITATGQRVTLRCSPRSGDLSVYWYQQSLDQGLQFLIQYYNGEERAKGNILERFSAQQFPDLHSELNLSSLELGDSALYFCASSVTGSQPQHFGDGTRLSIL.

This clone turned up a few times. This chain connects TRBV7-9 to TRBJ2-1; D is perhaps TRBD2 (6 bases). CDR3 length: 15 residues. Trimming stripped 1 base from V and 4 bases from J, with 11 bases between. Germline values: CDR1 SEHNR, CDR2 FQNEAQ (reference sequence). Written as DNA, the CDR3 is TGTGCCAGCAGCTTAGGCGGGATCTTTTACAATGAGCAGTTCTTC. The encoded protein is CASSLGGIFYNEQFF.

This clone has more than one count but fewer than ten. Here the CDR3 reads CASSYGLASETQYF. CDR3 sequence (DNA): TGTGCCAGCAGTTACGGACTAGCCTCCGAGACCCAGTACTTC. The chain uses TRBV6-6 and TRBJ2-5, with 8 bases fitting TRBD2. V was pared by 2 bases and J by 5 bases, with 4 bases of the junction left unmatched. CDR3 size: 14 residues. Germline assignment: CDR1 MNHNY and CDR2 SVGAGI (reference sequence).

This clone has more than one count but fewer than ten. V is TRBV18 and J is TRBJ2-1, with D hard to call. The CDR3 covers 12 residues. Trimming removed 4 bases at V and 9 bases at J, with 10 bases between. Germline V gene lookup returns CDR1 KGHSH and CDR2 LQKENI. The CDR3 sequence is CASSLPMREQFF. The CDR3 bases are TGTGCCAGCTCACTCCCCATGCGTGAGCAGTTCTTC. Using reference TRBV18 and TRBJ2-1 for the parts outside the CDR3, the full variable domain is NAGVMQNPRHLVRRRGQEARLRCSPMKGHSHVYWYRQLPEEGLKFMVYLQKENIIDESGMPKERFSAEFPKEGPSILRIQQVVRGDSAAYFCASSLPMREQFFGPGTRLTVL.

V gene TRBV9 combines with J gene TRBJ2-5, with 7 nucleotides matching TRBD2. CDR1 SGDLS and CDR2 YYNGEE come from the germline V gene. Unmatched junction bases numbered 5, after V lost 4 bases and J lost 2 bases. The CDR3 is 14 residues long. The CDR3 bases are TGTGCCAGCAGCCCCGGGACTACTCAAGAGACCCAGTACTTC. Protein: CASSPGTTQETQYF.

This clone came up a few times. The rearrangement links TRBV5-1 to TRBJ2-7; 10 bases align to TRBD2. V was pared by 4 bases and J by 1 base, with 5 bases of the junction left unmatched. The CDR3 extends over 15 amino acids. CDR1 and CDR2 (germline): SGHRS, YFSETQ. CDR3 residues: CASSPDSGRSYEQYF. The CDR3 nucleotides read TGCGCCAGCAGCCCGGATAGCGGGAGGTCCTACGAGCAGTACTTC.

A few counts support this clone. V usage is TRBV27 and J usage is TRBJ1-1; TRBD1 matches at 9 bases. The CDR3 has 13 residues. Germline CDR1 reads MNHEY; CDR2 reads SMNVEV (reference sequence). V lost 4 bases and J lost 4; bases outside the gene matches: 1. The CDR3 protein is CASSSTGGTEAFF. DNA of the CDR3: TGTGCCAGCAGTTCGACAGGGGGCACTGAAGCTTTCTTT.

The chain couples TRBV6-1 to TRBJ2-1, with D possibly TRBD2 on 5 matching bases. Trimming stripped 2 bases from V and 4 bases from J, with 9 bases between. The CDR3 is made up of 14 amino acids. Germline CDR1 is MNHNS and CDR2 is SASEGT. CDR3 nucleotide sequence: TGTGCCAGCAGTGAACGGGGTCTTTACAATGAGCAGTTCTTC. It yields the protein CASSERGLYNEQFF.

The chain couples TRBV5-6 to TRBJ2-3, with TRBD2 matching 11 bases. J was trimmed by 4 bases and V by 4 bases; bases with no gene match: 8. Per the germline V gene, CDR1 is SGHDT and CDR2 is YYEEEE. This CDR3 is 16 amino acids long. CDR3: CASSPPGTSGSDTQYF. The CDR3 DNA follows: TGTGCCAGCAGCCCGCCCGGGACTAGCGGTTCAGATACGCAGTATTTT. The full variable domain, its missing parts supplied by reference TRBV5-6 and TRBJ2-3, is DAGVTQSPTHLIKTRGQQVTLRCSPKSGHDTVSWYQQALGQGPQFIFQYYEEEERQRGNFPDRFSGHQFPNYSSELNVNALLLGDSALYLCASSPPGTSGSDTQYFGPGTRLTVL.

This clone was observed a handful of times. Within the sample, other DNA sequences also encode this same CDR3. V usage is TRBV28 and J usage is TRBJ1-5; 8 bases line up with TRBD1. Unmatched junction bases numbered 5, after V lost 5 bases and J lost 5 bases. The CDR3 has 14 residues. Germline V gene data show CDR1 as MDHEN and CDR2 as SYDVKM. The CDR3 protein is CASSPGQGDQPQHF. The CDR3 region has the DNA TGTGCCAGCAGTCCCGGACAGGGCGATCAGCCCCAGCATTTT.

This chain uses TRBV28 with TRBJ2-5; 11 nucleotides agree with TRBD2. The J segment lost 2 bases and the V segment lost 4 bases, leaving 12 bases of the junction unmatched. From germline, CDR1 is MDHEN and CDR2 SYDVKM. The CDR3 totals 18 residues. In nucleotides, the CDR3 is TGTGCCAGCAGTTGGGGACTAGCGGAACAAAACGGGCAAGAGACCCAGTACTTC. Its protein is CASSWGLAEQNGQETQYF.

The V call is TRBV5-1, the J call TRBJ2-5, with D maybe TRBD1 (5 bases). V dropped 0 bases and J dropped 3 bases, with 12 bases sitting between them. CDR3 length: 15 amino acids. The germline gives CDR1 SGHRS, CDR2 YFSETQ. In nucleotides, the CDR3 is TGCGCCAGCAGCTTGGGTGGGGCGTTCGAAGAGACCCAGTACTTC. Protein sequence: CASSLGGAFEETQYF. Together with reference TRBV5-1 and TRBJ2-5, the CDR3 gives the full variable domain: KAGVTQTPRYLIKTRGQQVTLSCSPISGHRSVSWYQQTPGQGLQFLFEYFSETQRNKGNFPGRFSGRQFSNSRSEMNVSTLELGDSALYLCASSLGGAFEETQYFGPGTRLLVL.

This clone was counted only a few times. The V call is TRBV11-2, the J call TRBJ2-5; D possibly corresponds to TRBD1 (6 bases). CDR1 is SGHAT, CDR2 FQNNGV, per germline. The CDR3 is made up of 14 amino acids. Trimming shortened V by 1 base and J by 4 bases, and 10 bases separated the two germline ends. The CDR3 region has the DNA TGTGCCAGCAGCTTAGCTGGCAGGGGAGAGACCCAGTACTTC. The encoded protein is CASSLAGRGETQYF. Using reference TRBV11-2 and TRBJ2-5 for the parts outside the CDR3, the full variable domain is EAGVAQSPRYKIIEKRQSVAFWCNPISGHATLYWYQQILGQGPKLLIQFQNNGVVDDSQLPKDRFSAERLKGVDSTLKIQPAKLEDSAVYLCASSLAGRGETQYFGPGTRLLVL.

This chain joins TRBV2 and TRBJ1-3; D gene unclear. This CDR3 has 16 residues. Trimming took off 4 bases at V and 1 base at J, with 14 bases between the two ends. Germline loops: CDR1 SNHLY, CDR2 FYNNEI. DNA of the CDR3: TGTGCCAGCAGTGCCTACCGGGGAGGTTCTGGAAACACCATATATTTT. It codes for CASSAYRGGSGNTIYF. The variable domain in full, with the rest retrieved from reference TRBV2 and TRBJ1-3, is EPEVTQTPSHQVTQMGQEVILRCVPISNHLYFYWYRQILGQKVEFLVSFYNNEISEKSEIFDDQFSVERPDGSNFTLKIRSTKLEDSAMYFCASSAYRGGSGNTIYFGEGSWLTVV.

This chain uses TRBV2 with TRBJ2-3, with 10 bases identical to TRBD1. In germline, CDR1 is SNHLY, CDR2 FYNNEI. The CDR3 consists of 15 residues. V trimming: 6 bases; J trimming: 6 bases; junction bases outside the gene matches: 9. The DNA for the CDR3 is TGTGCCAGCAGGGGGACAGGGGTCCCGCTGGATACGCAGTATTTT. It is translated as CASRGTGVPLDTQYF.

The V and J genes are TRBV18 and TRBJ2-7; weak D call: TRBD2 (5 bases). Per the germline V gene, CDR1 is KGHSH and CDR2 is LQKENI. This CDR3 is 12 amino acids long. V lost 2 bases to trimming and J lost 5 bases, with 7 bases between them. CDR3 loop: CASSPMRDEQYF. The DNA of the CDR3 is TGTGCCAGCTCACCAATGAGGGACGAGCAGTACTTC. Combining the CDR3 with reference TRBV18 and TRBJ2-7 gives the whole variable domain NAGVMQNPRHLVRRRGQEARLRCSPMKGHSHVYWYRQLPEEGLKFMVYLQKENIIDESGMPKERFSAEFPKEGPSILRIQQVVRGDSAAYFCASSPMRDEQYFGPGTRLTVT.

The V and J genes are TRBV7-2 and TRBJ1-2; tentative D call: TRBD1 (5 bases). The CDR3 contains 14 residues. Germline CDR1 SGHTA, CDR2 FQGNSA. Trimming took off 3 bases at V and 4 bases at J, with 12 bases between the two ends. The CDR3 sequence is CASSLGPPAYGYTF. CDR3 DNA sequence: TGTGCCAGCAGCTTGGGGCCACCAGCCTATGGCTACACCTTC.

This chain joins TRBV28 and TRBJ2-5; tentatively, D is TRBD2 (6 bases). V was trimmed by 8 bases and J by 1 base, leaving 11 bases between them. The CDR3 extends over 13 amino acids. Germline CDR1 MDHEN, CDR2 SYDVKM. CDR3 loop: CASADGGQETQYF. The DNA for the CDR3 is TGTGCCAGCGCAGACGGGGGCCAAGAGACCCAGTACTTC.

This sequence joins TRBV5-4 and TRBJ2-5; D is unresolved. Germline CDR1 is SGHNT and CDR2 is YYREEE (reference sequence). This CDR3 spans 12 amino acids. Trimming cost V 5 bases and J 1 base, with 6 bases left between them. CDR3 amino acids: CASSRPQETQYF. The CDR3 DNA is TGTGCCAGCAGTCGTCCCCAAGAGACCCAGTACTTC.

The chain uses TRBV6-5 and TRBJ1-1; D unresolved. CDR3 length: 13 residues. Trimming shortened V by 7 bases and J by 1 base, and 10 bases separated the two germline ends. The V gene's germline CDR1 is MNHEY and CDR2 SVGAGI. CDR3 sequence reads: CASINRENTEAFF. The DNA of the CDR3 is TGTGCCAGCATTAACAGAGAGAACACTGAAGCTTTCTTT.

With respect to this clone: One junction end does not reproduce the germline sequence, and a read error may be involved. Here the CDR3 reads CARSGLYNEQFF. The DNA for the CDR3 is TGTGCCAGGAGCGGACTCTACAATGAGCAGTTCTTC. The J gene is TRBJ2-1, the V gene TRBV30, with D possibly matching TRBD2 (5 bases). This CDR3 spans 12 amino acids. The V gene's germline CDR1 is GTSNPN and CDR2 SVGIG (reference sequence). Based on the CDR3 plus reference TRBV30 and TRBJ2-1, the full variable domain is SQTIHQWPATLVQPVGSPLSLECTVEGTSNPNLYWYRQAAGRGLQLLFYSVGIGQISSEVPQNLSASRPQDRQFILSSKKLLLSDSGFYLCARSGLYNEQFFGPGTRLTVL.

This clone was recorded a few times. This chain uses TRBV30 with TRBJ1-4; possibly TRBD1 for D (6 bases). Germline V CDR1 and CDR2: GTSNPN, SVGIG (reference sequence). The ends were cut back, 1 base at V and 0 bases at J, with 12 bases in the middle. There are 16 residues in the CDR3. The CDR3 protein is CAWSAGHSATNEKLFF. The CDR3 coding sequence is TGTGCCTGGAGTGCGGGACACTCTGCAACTAATGAAAAACTGTTTTTT.

This clone was seen a few times. J is TRBJ2-2 and V is TRBV5-1; the D gene is possibly TRBD1 (5 bases). V was shortened by 6 bases and J by 5 bases, with 11 bases between the two germline ends. The CDR3 has 13 residues. From germline, CDR1 is SGHRS and CDR2 YFSETQ. The CDR3 DNA is TGCGCCAGCACACCAGGGATAACCGGGGAGCTGTTTTTT. Translating gives CASTPGITGELFF.

The V gene is TRBV7-2, the J gene TRBJ2-3; D perhaps matches TRBD2 (5 bases). Germline V gene sequence: CDR1 SGHTA, CDR2 FQGNSA. Trimming cost V 4 bases and J 0 bases, with 5 bases left between them. The CDR3 length is 13 residues. The CDR3 spells CASSWTSTDTQYF. CDR3 in DNA: TGTGCCAGCAGCTGGACTAGCACAGATACGCAGTATTTT.

This clone was detected only a few times. Here the CDR3 DNA reads TGTGCCAGCAGGAAATCCCAGGGTGTGATGGTAGAGACCCAGTACTTC. It encodes CASRKSQGVMVETQYF. The rearrangement uses TRBV6-6 and TRBJ2-5; maybe TRBD1 (5 bases). CDR1 is MNHNY and CDR2 is SVGAGI in the germline V gene (reference sequence). The CDR3 length is 16 residues. V was trimmed by 6 bases and J by 4 bases, leaving 21 bases between them.

In its sample, this clone was seen a few times. The gene calls are TRBV5-1 and TRBJ2-1, with a weak D call TRBD1 (5 bases). There are 14 residues in the CDR3. From germline, CDR1 is SGHRS and CDR2 YFSETQ. V lost 4 bases, J lost 9 bases, and 17 bases lay in between. Written as DNA, the CDR3 is TGCGCCAGCAGCATAGCAGGGCCCCCCGGTGAGCAGTTCTTC. Its translation: CASSIAGPPGEQFF.